Included here is one T cell receptor (beta chain) sequence, with context. Its specificity is unknown. Both 60 Vbeta primers and 13 Jbeta primers went into the PCR. The method was immunoSEQ multiplex PCR; TCRdb's version includes in-frame clones alone and lacks a portion of them. The table includes approximately 240,000 clones, roughly 91% detected once. The data stem from a study of cytomegalovirus exposure and HLA in healthy donors. The CDR3 is 15 residues long. The V end lost 4 bases, the J end lost 6 bases, and 17 bases lay between the germline ends. Germline V gives CDR1 SGHTS, CDR2 YDEGEE. Study-level results: Among TCR sequences, most were rare, though some public TCRs appeared in many donors.

The genes are TRBV5-8 and TRBJ2-1; possibly TRBD1 for D (6 bases). Sequenced sample: PBMCs. The clonotype originates from a woman under 30 in good health and CMV-seronegative. In DNA, the CDR3 is TGTGCCAGCAGCCCAGTTCCGGGACAACGCAATGAGCAGTTCTTC. Translated, it gives CASSPVPGQRNEQFF. Full variable domain (outside the CDR3, taken from reference TRBV5-8 and TRBJ2-1): EAGVTQSPTHLIKTRGQQATLRCSPISGHTSVYWYQQALGLGLQFLLWYDEGEERNRGNFPPRFSGRQFPNYSSELNVNALELEDSALYLCASSPVPGQRNEQFFGPGTRLTVL.